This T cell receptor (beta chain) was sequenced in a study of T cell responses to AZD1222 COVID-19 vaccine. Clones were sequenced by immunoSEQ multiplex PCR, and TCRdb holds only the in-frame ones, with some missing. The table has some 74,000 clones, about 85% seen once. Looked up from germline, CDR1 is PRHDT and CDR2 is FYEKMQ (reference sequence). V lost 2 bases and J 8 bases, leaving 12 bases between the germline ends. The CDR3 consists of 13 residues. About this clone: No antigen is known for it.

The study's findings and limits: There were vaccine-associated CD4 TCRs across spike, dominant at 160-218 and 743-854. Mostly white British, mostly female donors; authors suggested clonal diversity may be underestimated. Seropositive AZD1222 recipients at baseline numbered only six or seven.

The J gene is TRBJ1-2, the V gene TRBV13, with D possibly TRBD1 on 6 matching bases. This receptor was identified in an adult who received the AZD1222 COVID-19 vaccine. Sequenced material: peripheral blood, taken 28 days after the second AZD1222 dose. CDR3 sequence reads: CASSLMGAEGYTF. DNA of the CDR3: TGTGCCAGCAGCTTAATGGGGGCTGAGGGCTACACCTTC.